The present TCR beta chain was sequenced within a study of blood T cells in healthy people across ages. Study observations and caveats: Naive T cell percentage strongly correlated with TCR beta diversity.

On this clonotype: The antigen remains unidentified. The junction and the germline gene differ at one end; a read error may be behind it.

PBMCs were isolated at a quantity of at least 6 million per sample. The CDR3 has 16 amino acids. Alongside a J-beta primer mix, a sample-barcoded 5' primer served in a second PCR lasting about 6 to 11 cycles. Tagging of each cDNA molecule was performed by a template-switch adaptor with 12 random nucleotides. TCRdb used MiXCR to reprocess the 5' RACE reads, holding one entry per CDR3 protein. Among around 1,500,000 distinct CDR3 sequences listed, around 42% were seen once. The receptor was isolated from a woman under 30 in good health. The sample taken for sequencing was blood. The chain joins TRBV12-3 or TRBV12-4 to TRBJ2-3; 9 nucleotides agree with TRBD2. The CDR3: CASSPRAGTSTDTEYF. The CDR3 DNA reads TGTGCCAGCAGTCCCCGGGCGGGGACTAGCACAGATACGGAGTATTTT.